The 8 T cell receptor beta chains below were found in one sample sequenced in a study of Ad26.COV2.S vaccination and SARS-CoV-2 variants (dated by TCRdb to about 2021). Preparation of the library involved the immunoSEQ multiplex PCR assay. TCRdb took this table from immuneACCESS and kept in-frame rearrangements with V and J called. Such tables lack part of the clones; where checked against another copy, unresolved V genes explain under half of the gap, and the rest is unexplained. The sample contains about 410,000 clones, over 75% of them found a single time. The ten largest clones capture 1.5% to 2% of the sample. The label giving this sample's treatment or condition can be read as: approximately 18 received Ad26.COV2.S at low or high dose, single or two shots; about five received placebo; per-sample allocation not given. Repertoires of vaccine and placebo recipients were sequenced from samples collected on day 63 after the first injection.

Sequenced material: peripheral blood, taken in a trial of Ad26.COV2.S vaccine versus placebo. The source is a person between 18 and 59 years old who received the Ad26.COV2.S COVID-19 vaccine or a placebo.

The chain carries TRBV24-1 and TRBJ2-1; 8 bases align to TRBD2. V lost 9 bases, J lost 6 bases, and 6 bases stayed unmatched. Germline V gives CDR1 KGHDR, CDR2 SFDVKD. The CDR3 runs to 13 residues. CDR3 residues: CATGPSGSNEQFF. Written as DNA, the CDR3 is TGTGCCACCGGGCCTAGCGGGTCCAATGAGCAGTTCTTC.

The count of this clone is one. The chain is built from TRBV6-5 and TRBJ2-7; TRBD2 matches at 7 bases. Trimming removed 7 bases from V and 1 base from J; junction bases left unmatched: 7. The CDR3 extends over 14 amino acids. Germline CDR1 reads MNHEY; CDR2 reads SVGAGI. DNA for the CDR3: TGTGCCAGCACTACCCCGGGACTATCCTACGAGCAGTACTTC. This codes for CASTTPGLSYEQYF.

The chain has TRBV7-8 and TRBJ2-1; 10 positions match TRBD1. In germline, CDR1 is SGHVS, CDR2 FQNEAQ. The CDR3 is made up of 16 amino acids. J gave up 8 bases and V 7 bases, and 14 bases lay outside the gene matches. This CDR3 reads CASILTGQGIPDEQFF. CDR3 DNA sequence: TGTGCCAGCATCCTTACGGGACAGGGGATCCCCGATGAGCAGTTCTTC.

The V and J genes are TRBV5-6 and TRBJ2-6, with unresolved D. V lost 0 bases and J lost 2, with 12 bases in between. From germline, CDR1 is SGHDT and CDR2 YYEEEE. This CDR3 region has 17 residues. CDR3 loop: CASSLGLNRPGANVLTF. CDR3 coding DNA: TGTGCCAGCAGCTTGGGTCTTAACAGACCTGGGGCCAACGTCCTGACTTTC. The full variable domain, with the rest looked up from reference TRBV5-6 and TRBJ2-6, is DAGVTQSPTHLIKTRGQQVTLRCSPKSGHDTVSWYQQALGQGPQFIFQYYEEEERQRGNFPDRFSGHQFPNYSSELNVNALLLGDSALYLCASSLGLNRPGANVLTFGAGSRLTVL.

This chain links TRBV5-4 with TRBJ2-1; 8 nucleotides line up with TRBD2. Germline CDR1 and CDR2: SGHNT and YYREEE (reference sequence). This CDR3 has 16 residues. The V and J ends lost 7 bases and 0 bases, in that order; junction bases with no gene match: 9. CDR3 nucleotide sequence: TGTGCCAGCCCTAGCGGGCCCGCCGGCTCCTACAATGAGCAGTTCTTC. Its protein product is CASPSGPAGSYNEQFF.

The chain recombines TRBV15 with TRBJ1-1, with D uncertain. V lost 5 bases, J lost 0 bases, and 10 bases lay in between. Germline CDR1 and CDR2: LNHNV and YYDKDF (reference sequence). This CDR3 is built from 14 residues. CDR3 amino acids: CATSHRELNTEAFF. The DNA for the CDR3 is TGTGCCACCAGCCACCGTGAGCTGAACACTGAAGCTTTCTTT.

V is TRBV20-1 and J is TRBJ2-1; 14 nucleotides line up with TRBD2. V was clipped by 3 bases and J by 9 bases; unmatched bases: 13. Germline loops: CDR1 DFQATT, CDR2 SNEGSKA (reference sequence). This CDR3 region has 17 residues. This chain's CDR3 is CSASTAFGTSGRSEQFF. CDR3 bases: TGCAGTGCTAGTACCGCGTTCGGGACTAGCGGGAGAAGTGAGCAGTTCTTC.

V is TRBV20-1 and J is TRBJ2-3, with D hard to call. The germline V gene encodes CDR1 DFQATT and CDR2 SNEGSKA (reference sequence). The CDR3 is 10 residues long. V shed 2 bases and J shed 10 bases, with 7 bases lying between them. CDR3: CSARSAAQYF. The CDR3 nucleotides are TGCAGTGCTAGATCCGCGGCGCAGTATTTT.